This TCR beta chain is from a study of beta chain features in type 1 diabetes listed by TCRdb under 2018. Notes on the research overall: Patients and healthy donors did not differ in mean age, gender distribution, total cell number or subset yield. A total of approximately 100,000,000 sorted cells were examined across all samples, and the number of cells per subset was strongly correlated with RNA yield. The study compared the TCRB repertoires of sorted circulating CD4+ T cell subsets in recently diagnosed type 1 diabetes patients with those in matched healthy donors. Regulatory and stem cell-like memory subsets were isolated from only 8 patients and roughly 8 healthy donors, whereas naive and central memory subsets came from all 30 or so donors.

Comment on this clone: Its antigen is still unknown. Per-base qualities were not stored, and no clone one base away is much larger.

Results and caveats for the whole study, not just this receptor: Fewer insertions and more nucleotide deletions at VDJ recombination sites were observed in patients with type 1 diabetes, implying thymic rearrangement abnormalities. Because cDNA rather than genomic DNA was sequenced, highly expressing activated cells could have been over-represented, although no difference in activation and CD3 levels was found between groups. A moderate but significant shortening of TCRB CDR3 length was observed in type 1 diabetes patients in all four CD4+ subsets. PCR might favor shorter templates, but patient and control samples were amplified and corrected together, so any skew would affect both groups equally. Naive, central memory and regulatory TCRB repertoires appeared to be more alike among patients than among healthy donors. Because the HLA sub-analyses included only small numbers of individuals, any influence of HLA type on TCRB rearrangement was left unresolved.

All of the isolated RNA was reverse transcribed with the High Capacity cDNA Reverse Transcription Kit, so expressed TCRB transcripts were sequenced. Deep immunoSEQ sequencing was performed on naive, central memory and regulatory T cell samples, with an average of around 3.5 million total reads per sample. Sorted cells were lysed in RLT buffer, and RNA was extracted using DNase-treated RNeasy Micro or Mini kits according to cell number. To prevent cross-contamination, each cell subset was processed individually, whereas patient and healthy donor samples were processed jointly. TCRB sequences were amplified from cDNA with the immunoSEQ multiplex PCR, producing 87-bp fragments spanning the CDR3 region. Sequencing of the amplicons was performed on the Illumina HiSeq platform. Per the authors' processing: Synthetic template baselines were used to correct PCR bias computationally, reads within Hamming distance 2 were collapsed, and singletons that could not be merged were discarded. Reads were aligned against IMGT to assign V, D and J genes, CDR3 length and insertions or deletions at six rearrangement sites. Within each subset, clonotype counts were normalized to sorted cell number, and only after that were true diversity and Gini coefficients computed with the tcR R package. Repertoire sharing was quantified using the overlap coefficient calculated on TCRB nucleotide sequences. The clones in this table, taken by TCRdb from immuneACCESS, are in-frame only. Not every clone is retained; where verified, under half of the shortfall comes from an unresolved V gene, and the cause of the rest is unknown. Clone size and V and J calls were adopted from that table, with D and trimming inferred from the DNA. Across this sample there are 310,000 or so clones, with 6.5% to 10% seen only once. In total, the top ten clones hold around 0.45% of the sample.

Each donor gave one peripheral blood draw, averaging approximately 120 mL, which was collected into heparinised tubes. Using a panel that included CD45RO, CCR7, CD25, CD127, CD95 and CD27, naive, central memory, regulatory and stem cell-like memory CD4+ T cells were sorted on a BD FACSAria II. A purity above 98% was achieved for all sorted populations. PBMCs were isolated right away by Lymphoprep density gradient centrifugation and were stained directly, without culture. Samples were stained and sorted in pairs, with one healthy donor and one patient per experiment, so that batch effects were minimized. Spanning cysteine to phenylalanine, the CDR3 consists of 15 amino acids. The only DNA kept is the CDR3, 45 bases in frame from the first base. The germline V gene supplies CDR1 SGHDT and CDR2 YYEEEE. Trimming accounts for 0 bases at V and 4 bases at J, while the number of junction bases matched to no gene is 2.

The chain was built from TRBV5-6 and TRBJ1-1; 11 nucleotides in the junction match TRBD1. This receptor was taken from a young woman in good health. What was sequenced was central memory CD4+ T cells from blood. The nucleotides are TGTGCCAGCAGCTTGGCCGGGACAGGGGGCACTGAAGCTTTCTTT. It codes for CASSLAGTGGTEAFF.